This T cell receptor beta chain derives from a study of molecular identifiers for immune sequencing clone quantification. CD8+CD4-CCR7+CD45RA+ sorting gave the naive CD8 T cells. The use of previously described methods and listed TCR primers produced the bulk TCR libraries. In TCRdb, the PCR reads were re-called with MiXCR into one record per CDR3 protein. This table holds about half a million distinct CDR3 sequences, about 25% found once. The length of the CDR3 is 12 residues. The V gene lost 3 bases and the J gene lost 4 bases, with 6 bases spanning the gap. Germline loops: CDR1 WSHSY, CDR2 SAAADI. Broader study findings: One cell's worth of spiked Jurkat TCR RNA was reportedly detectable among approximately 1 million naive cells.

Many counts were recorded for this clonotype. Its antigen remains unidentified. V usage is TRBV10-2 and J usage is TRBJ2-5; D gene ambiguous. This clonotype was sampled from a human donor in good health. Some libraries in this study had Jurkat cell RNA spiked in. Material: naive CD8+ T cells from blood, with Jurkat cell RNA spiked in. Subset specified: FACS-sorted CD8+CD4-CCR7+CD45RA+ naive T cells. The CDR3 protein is CASSDFRETQYF. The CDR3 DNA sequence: TGCGCCAGCAGTGATTTTCGAGAGACCCAGTACTTC.